This record covers a single T cell receptor (beta chain). Its matching antigen is unknown. These data are taken from a study of siplizumab effects on memory and regulatory T cells. General observations from the study: Sequences below about 10^-5 frequency were poorly captured, limiting mapping of alloreactive clones.

TCRdb's table, derived via immunoSEQ multiplex PCR, lists solely in-frame clones and lacks some. The data show about 85,000 clones, with 95% seen just once and about 18% held by the top ten. Germline-derived CDR1 and CDR2 are PRHDT and FYEKMQ (reference sequence). The CDR3 contains 15 residues. The V and J ends lost 5 bases and 0 bases respectively, with 12 bases between them. The TCR originated in a human donor in good health. Sequenced material: CD8+ T cells sorted from blood. The chain employs TRBV13 and TRBJ2-3; a weak D match, TRBD2 (6 bases). The CDR3: CASSGSGFSTDTQYF. Here the CDR3 DNA reads TGTGCCAGCAGCGGTAGCGGATTTAGCACAGATACGCAGTATTTT.